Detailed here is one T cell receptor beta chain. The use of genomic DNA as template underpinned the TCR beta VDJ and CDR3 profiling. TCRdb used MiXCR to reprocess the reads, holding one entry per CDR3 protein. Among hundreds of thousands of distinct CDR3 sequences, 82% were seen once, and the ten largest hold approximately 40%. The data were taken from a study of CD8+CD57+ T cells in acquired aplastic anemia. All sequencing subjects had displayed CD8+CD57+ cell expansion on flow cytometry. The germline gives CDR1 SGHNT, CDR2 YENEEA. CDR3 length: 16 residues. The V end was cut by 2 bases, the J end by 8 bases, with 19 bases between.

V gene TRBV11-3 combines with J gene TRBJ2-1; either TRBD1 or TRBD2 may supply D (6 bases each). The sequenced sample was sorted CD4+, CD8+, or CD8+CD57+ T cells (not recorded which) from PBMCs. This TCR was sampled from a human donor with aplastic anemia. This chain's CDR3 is CASSLQLRGGSDEQFF. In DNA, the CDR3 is TGTGCCAGCAGCTTACAACTGAGAGGGGGGAGCGATGAGCAGTTCTTC. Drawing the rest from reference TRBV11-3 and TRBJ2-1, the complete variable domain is EAGVVQSPRYKIIEKKQPVAFWCNPISGHNTLYWYLQNLGQGPELLIRYENEEAVDDSQLPKDRFSAERLKGVDSTLKIQPAELGDSAVYLCASSLQLRGGSDEQFFGPGTRLTVL.